This TCR beta chain appears in the sequencing data of a study of immune cell composition in non-small cell lung cancer. Findings and limits, study-wide: No significant correlation existed between pack-years smoked and tumour clonality.

As concerns this clone: Its target is not known.

The protocol was immunoSEQ multiplex PCR, while the TCRdb copy is restricted to in-frame clones and leaves out a portion. The table has 14,000 to 15,000 clones, roughly two thirds seen once. Germline V CDR1 and CDR2: LNHNV, YYDKDF (reference sequence). The CDR3 runs to 16 residues. V trimming: 1 base; J trimming: 8 bases; junction bases outside the gene matches: 10. The material sequenced was lung tumor tissue. The chain is built from TRBV15 and TRBJ1-4; 7 positions match TRBD1. The source of this sequence is a human donor with non-small cell lung cancer. The CDR3 nucleotides are TGTGCCACCAGCAGAGGGAGACAGGGCACAGCGGAAAAACTGTTTTTT. This sequence encodes CATSRGRQGTAEKLFF.